What follows are 30 T cell receptor beta chains derived from one specimen sequenced in a study of OX40 agonist ivuxolimab in advanced cancers. Some clones are missing from TCRdb's copy, which holds only in-frame ones; the method was immunoSEQ multiplex PCR. There are around 76,000 clones in the sample; 70% to 85% occur only once, and about 1.1% lies in the top ten. This specimen was CD4+ or CD8+ T cells sorted from blood, taken in a trial of the OX40 agonist ivuxolimab. Receptors originate from an adult with an advanced solid tumor such as melanoma, head and neck, liver or kidney cancer.

V is TRBV5-1 and J is TRBJ2-1, with D perhaps TRBD2 (6 bases). V was shortened by 0 bases and J by 4 bases, with 14 bases between the two germline ends. This CDR3 region has 16 residues. CDR1 and CDR2 (germline): SGHRS, YFSETQ. CDR3 region: CASSLDVLGGYNEQFF. In DNA, the CDR3 is TGCGCCAGCAGCTTGGATGTGTTGGGGGGTTACAATGAGCAGTTCTTC.

This rearrangement joins TRBV6-5 to TRBJ2-1; D is unresolved. Looked up from germline, CDR1 is MNHEY and CDR2 is SVGAGI. The CDR3 totals 13 residues. Trimming stripped 8 bases from V and 0 bases from J, with 8 bases between. The CDR3 DNA sequence: TGTGCCAGCCGGGCACCCTCCTACAATGAGCAGTTCTTC. Translating it yields CASRAPSYNEQFF.

This clone was detected a few times. The chain uses TRBV2 and TRBJ1-1; D is ambiguous. Trimming took 3 bases from V and 0 from J, leaving 5 bases between them. CDR3 length: 13 amino acids. The germline V gene encodes CDR1 SNHLY and CDR2 FYNNEI. Here the CDR3 reads CASSDTMNTEAFF. The CDR3 DNA is TGTGCCAGCAGTGACACAATGAACACTGAAGCTTTCTTT.

This clone has more than one count but fewer than ten. This chain connects TRBV7-9 to TRBJ1-5; D unclear. V was pared by 3 bases and J by 4 bases, with 7 bases between. The CDR3 loop spans 13 amino acids. Germline loops: CDR1 SEHNR, CDR2 FQNEAQ (reference sequence). The DNA for the CDR3 is TGTGCCAGCAGCTTCGGGTCGAATCAGCCCCAGCATTTT. As protein: CASSFGSNQPQHF.

The chain links TRBV5-1 to TRBJ1-5, with D hard to call. This CDR3 has 13 amino acids. Between the trimmed V and J ends, which lost 1 base and 6 bases, there was a span of 8 bases. Germline CDR1 SGHRS, CDR2 YFSETQ. The DNA for the CDR3 is TGCGCCAGCAGCTTGCTCCCCGGTCAGCCCCAGCATTTT. Its protein product is CASSLLPGQPQHF.

The V call is TRBV29-1, the J call TRBJ1-4; D possibly corresponds to TRBD1 (6 bases). Trimming took 7 bases from V and 5 from J, leaving 14 bases between them. Germline V gene data show CDR1 as SQVTM and CDR2 as ANQGSEA. The CDR3 covers 13 residues. For the CDR3, the DNA is TGCAGCGCCGGGACAAATCAGAATGAAAAACTGTTTTTT. It is translated as CSAGTNQNEKLFF.

This chain links TRBV5-1 with TRBJ2-5; TRBD2 matches 9 bases. The J call may be mistaken, given a closer DNA end match to TRBJ2-7. Looked up from germline, CDR1 is SGHRS and CDR2 is YFSETQ. This CDR3 has 14 amino acids. CDR3 sequence: CASSPSGGIYEQYF. The CDR3, as DNA: TGCGCCAGCAGTCCCAGCGGGGGGATCTACGAGCAGTACTTC.

V gene TRBV7-9 combines with J gene TRBJ1-6; D is perhaps TRBD1 (5 bases). This CDR3 has 14 amino acids. Trimming took 2 bases from V and 10 from J, leaving 12 bases between them. In germline, CDR1 is SEHNR, CDR2 FQNEAQ (reference sequence). CDR3 in amino acids: CASSLLGQESPLHF. The DNA of the CDR3 is TGTGCCAGCAGCTTACTGGGGCAGGAGTCACCCCTCCACTTT.

The J gene is TRBJ1-3, the V gene TRBV5-1; TRBD1 agrees at 8 bases. CDR1 SGHRS and CDR2 YFSETQ come from the germline V gene. The CDR3 contains 16 residues. Unmatched junction bases numbered 10, after V lost 4 bases and J lost 4 bases. CDR3 region: CASSAGWTGLGNTIYF. CDR3 DNA: TGCGCCAGCAGCGCCGGATGGACAGGGTTGGGAAACACCATATATTTT.

The chain uses TRBV18 and TRBJ2-3; 10 bases map to TRBD2. CDR3 size: 16 residues. V dropped 3 bases and J dropped 1; count of bases not matched to a gene: 4. The germline V gene has CDR1 KGHSH and CDR2 LQKENI. CDR3 bases: TGTGCCAGCTCACCGAAGCTAGCGGGGGGCACAGATACGCAGTATTTT. Protein: CASSPKLAGGTDTQYF.

The chain couples TRBV19 to TRBJ1-2, with 7 bases aligning to TRBD1. The J segment lost 4 bases and the V segment lost 6 bases, leaving 8 bases of the junction unmatched. Germline V lookup: CDR1 LNHDA, CDR2 SQIVND (reference sequence). The CDR3 has 14 residues. The CDR3 nucleotides read TGTGCCAGTAGACCAGGGGGTATCCTCTATGGCTACACCTTC. It translates to CASRPGGILYGYTF.

J is TRBJ2-2 and V is TRBV7-8; 9 nucleotides agree with TRBD1. Losses at the gene ends were 9 bases for V and 1 base for J; bases not matched to a gene: 6. This CDR3 region has 15 residues. CDR1 and CDR2 from the germline V gene are SGHVS and FQNEAQ. CDR3: CASKRGQGNTGELFF. The CDR3 DNA reads as TGTGCCAGTAAAAGGGGACAGGGGAACACCGGGGAGCTGTTTTTT.

The table lists this clone with a count of one. This chain uses TRBV20-1 with TRBJ2-1; D gene unclear. CDR3 length: 11 residues. The V gene's germline CDR1 is DFQATT and CDR2 SNEGSKA (reference sequence). V dropped 5 bases and J dropped 9 bases, with 11 bases sitting between them. This CDR3 reads CSAGVLGEQFF. The CDR3 DNA reads TGCAGTGCTGGGGTTCTGGGTGAGCAGTTCTTC.

The chain links TRBV15 to TRBJ2-5; possible D gene TRBD1, 5 bases. Germline V gene lookup returns CDR1 LNHNV and CDR2 YYDKDF (reference sequence). The CDR3 spans 15 residues. V lost 0 bases to trimming and J lost 2 bases, with 10 bases between them. CDR3 in amino acids: CATSRELQVQETQYF. CDR3 coding DNA: TGTGCCACCAGCAGAGAGTTACAGGTTCAAGAGACCCAGTACTTC. Looking up the rest from reference TRBV15 and TRBJ2-5 gives the full variable domain: DAMVIQNPRYQVTQFGKPVTLSCSQTLNHNVMYWYQQKSSQAPKLLFHYYDKDFNNEADTPDNFQSRRPNTSFCFLDIRSPGLGDTAMYLCATSRELQVQETQYFGPGTRLLVL.

The chain employs TRBV19 and TRBJ2-6; no definite D call. The germline V and J ends were trimmed by 7 bases and 3 bases, with 10 bases remaining between them. This CDR3 is built from 14 residues. Germline V lookup: CDR1 LNHDA, CDR2 SQIVND (reference sequence). The CDR3, as DNA: TGTGCCAGTACCTGGGCAAGTGGGGCCAACGTCCTGACTTTC. This translates into CASTWASGANVLTF.

The V gene is TRBV7-9, the J gene TRBJ1-2, with D possibly matching TRBD1 (5 bases). This CDR3 comprises 14 residues. From germline, CDR1 is SEHNR and CDR2 FQNEAQ (reference sequence). V lost 1 base to trimming and J lost 4 bases, with 10 bases between them. CDR3 coding DNA: TGTGCCAGCAGCTTAGACAGGTCCGGCTATGGCTACACCTTC. Its protein product is CASSLDRSGYGYTF.

V gene TRBV6-6 combines with J gene TRBJ1-2; tentatively, D is TRBD1 (6 bases). This CDR3 is 15 amino acids long. Trimming removed 8 bases from V and 4 bases from J, with 20 bases in between. CDR1 is MNHNY and CDR2 is SVGAGI in the germline V gene (reference sequence). This chain's CDR3 is CASGFFGRGFYGYTF. In DNA, the CDR3 is TGTGCCAGCGGATTTTTCGGCAGGGGATTCTATGGCTACACCTTC.

The chain has TRBV7-8 and TRBJ1-5; perhaps TRBD1 as D (6 bases). Germline-derived CDR1 and CDR2 are SGHVS and FQNEAQ. Deletions cut 3 bases from V and 3 bases from J, with 15 bases between. CDR3 size: 16 residues. CDR3 sequence: CASSFIGGANNQPQHF. The CDR3 DNA sequence: TGTGCCAGCAGCTTCATCGGGGGGGCCAACAATCAGCCCCAGCATTTT. Based on the CDR3 plus reference TRBV7-8 and TRBJ1-5, the full variable domain is GAGVSQSPRYKVAKRGQDVALRCDPISGHVSLFWYQQALGQGPEFLTYFQNEAQLDKSGLPSDRFFAERPEGSVSTLKIQRTQQEDSAVYLCASSFIGGANNQPQHFGDGTRLSIL.

The J gene is TRBJ2-5, the V gene TRBV7-2; 7 bases match TRBD1. CDR1 is SGHTA and CDR2 is FQGNSA in the germline V gene. Losses at the gene ends were 5 bases for V and 1 base for J; bases not matched to a gene: 7. This CDR3 is 15 amino acids long. CDR3 sequence reads: CASSRRGQSQETQYF. CDR3 nucleotide sequence: TGTGCCAGCAGCCGTAGGGGACAGTCCCAAGAGACCCAGTACTTC.

This chain uses TRBV6-1 with TRBJ1-2, with 9 bases identical to TRBD1. J gave up 4 bases and V 8 bases, and 11 bases lay outside the gene matches. This CDR3 is built from 15 residues. The V gene's germline CDR1 is MNHNS and CDR2 SASEGT. The CDR3 here is CASARTGDGGYGYTF. As DNA, the CDR3 is TGTGCCAGCGCCCGGACAGGGGACGGCGGCTATGGCTACACCTTC.

The J gene is TRBJ1-4, the V gene TRBV19; D might be TRBD1 (6 bases). V gave up 5 bases and J gave up 1 base, with 8 bases separating them. Germline assignment: CDR1 LNHDA and CDR2 SQIVND (reference sequence). The CDR3 covers 14 residues. The CDR3, as DNA: TGTGCCAGTAGTCCACAGGGAACTAATGAAAAACTGTTTTTT. Translated: CASSPQGTNEKLFF.

The chain links TRBV4-1 to TRBJ2-1; 8 nucleotides line up with TRBD1. The trim removed 1 base at V and 7 bases at J, leaving 6 bases unmatched. Germline CDR1 and CDR2: MGHRA and YSYEKL. This CDR3 has 15 amino acids. CDR3 nucleotides: TGCGCCAGCAGCCAAGGCCGGACAGGGCTGAATGAGCAGTTCTTC. Protein product: CASSQGRTGLNEQFF.

This clone was seen a few times. This chain links TRBV2 with TRBJ1-5; TRBD1 agrees at 7 bases. The CDR3 runs to 14 residues. Germline lookup yields CDR1 SNHLY and CDR2 FYNNEI. Trimming cost V 2 bases and J 5 bases; bases outside gene matches: 3. CDR3 in amino acids: CASSEQGGYQPQHF. DNA of the CDR3: TGTGCCAGCAGTGAACAGGGGGGATATCAGCCCCAGCATTTT.

This clone appeared a few times. The V call is TRBV19, the J call TRBJ1-5; 8 bases line up with TRBD1. V was clipped by 5 bases and J by 6 bases; unmatched bases: 9. The CDR3 has 15 amino acids. Germline assignment: CDR1 LNHDA and CDR2 SQIVND (reference sequence). CDR3 DNA sequence: TGTGCCAGTAGTGAACAGGGGGTCGGGGGTCAGCCCCAGCATTTT. The encoded protein is CASSEQGVGGQPQHF.

This chain joins TRBV19 and TRBJ1-2; maybe TRBD1 (5 bases). The CDR3 is 14 residues long. V was shortened by 3 bases and J by 8 bases, with 16 bases between the two germline ends. The germline V gene has CDR1 LNHDA and CDR2 SQIVND (reference sequence). The CDR3 spells CASSMAGLAYGYTF. DNA of the CDR3: TGTGCCAGTAGTATGGCAGGGTTGGCATACGGCTACACCTTC.

The rearrangement uses TRBV29-1 and TRBJ1-2, with 8 bases fitting TRBD1. The CDR3 sequence is 12 residues long. The germline CDR1 and CDR2 sequences are SQVTM and ANQGSEA. V was clipped by 4 bases and J by 8 bases; unmatched bases: 6. This chain's CDR3 is CSVGDRPYGYTF. CDR3 sequence (DNA): TGCAGCGTTGGGGACAGGCCCTACGGCTACACCTTC. Together with reference TRBV29-1 and TRBJ1-2, the CDR3 gives the full variable domain: SAVISQKPSRDICQRGTSLTIQCQVDSQVTMMFWYRQQPGQSLTLIATANQGSEATYESGFVIDKFPISRPNLTFSTLTVSNMSPEDSSIYLCSVGDRPYGYTFGSGTRLTVV.

The genes are TRBV27 and TRBJ1-2, with D perhaps matching TRBD1 (5 bases). This CDR3 region has 14 residues. Trimming pared 2 bases from V and 4 bases from J, leaving 11 bases between. From germline, CDR1 is MNHEY and CDR2 SMNVEV (reference sequence). The CDR3 DNA follows: TGTGCCAGCAGTTTACGGGGCAGATTCTATGGCTACACCTTC. It codes for CASSLRGRFYGYTF.

The chain links TRBV27 to TRBJ2-6; D possibly matches TRBD1 or TRBD2 (5 bases each). This CDR3 region has 20 residues. V dropped 5 bases and J dropped 3 bases, with 26 bases sitting between them. Germline assignment: CDR1 MNHEY and CDR2 SMNVEV (reference sequence). The CDR3 DNA sequence: TGTGCCAGCAGTCCCGGGACGTCCGGATTAGGATTTCGTGGGGCCAACGTCCTGACTTTC. This codes for CASSPGTSGLGFRGANVLTF.

The chain links TRBV5-1 to TRBJ2-3, with 13 bases aligning to TRBD2. V lost 4 bases and J lost 3; bases outside the gene matches: 5. The germline CDR1 and CDR2 sequences are SGHRS and YFSETQ. This CDR3 region has 16 residues. In nucleotides, the CDR3 is TGCGCCAGCAGCGCCGGGACTAGCGGGGTGACAGATACGCAGTATTTT. As protein: CASSAGTSGVTDTQYF.

This sequence joins TRBV6-5 and TRBJ1-2; perhaps TRBD1 as D (5 bases). The CDR3 is 13 amino acids. Germline V lookup: CDR1 MNHEY, CDR2 SVGAGI. Trimming took off 7 bases at V and 8 bases at J, with 17 bases between the two ends. The CDR3 protein is CASTRQTSSGYTF. The CDR3, as DNA: TGTGCCAGCACGAGACAGACGAGTAGCGGCTACACCTTC.